The next 10 T cell receptor beta chains were all read from a single sample in a study of cytomegalovirus exposure and HLA in healthy donors. The PCR had 60 Vbeta and 13 Jbeta primers. Sequencing used immunoSEQ multiplex PCR; TCRdb keeps in-frame clones, though not all of them. The data include 80,000 or so clones; the top ten clones carry around 1.2%. Sequenced sample: PBMCs. The receptors originated from a woman younger than 45 in good health and CMV-seronegative.

The chain has TRBV5-1 and TRBJ2-6, with D possibly being TRBD1 (5 bases). The CDR3 is 16 amino acids. The germline CDR1 and CDR2 sequences are SGHRS and YFSETQ. Trimming stripped 0 bases from V and 4 bases from J, with 11 bases between. The CDR3 loop is CASSLALGAGANVLTF. In DNA, the CDR3 is TGCGCCAGCAGCTTGGCCCTAGGGGCCGGGGCCAACGTCCTGACTTTC. The full variable domain, in which reference TRBV5-1 and TRBJ2-6 provide the parts outside the CDR3, is KAGVTQTPRYLIKTRGQQVTLSCSPISGHRSVSWYQQTPGQGLQFLFEYFSETQRNKGNFPGRFSGRQFSNSRSEMNVSTLELGDSALYLCASSLALGAGANVLTFGAGSRLTVL.

The chain employs TRBV6-1 and TRBJ1-1; 9 bases map to TRBD1. CDR3 length equals 16 residues. The J segment lost 7 bases and the V segment lost 0 bases, leaving 9 bases of the junction unmatched. Germline CDR1 and CDR2: MNHNS and SASEGT. CDR3 sequence reads: CASSEARRQGDSEAFF. The CDR3 DNA sequence: TGTGCCAGCAGTGAAGCGCGGAGACAGGGGGATAGTGAAGCTTTCTTT.

The V call is TRBV5-6, the J call TRBJ1-2; no reliable D call. V was shortened by 4 bases and J by 5 bases, with 15 bases between the two germline ends. Germline V gives CDR1 SGHDT, CDR2 YYEEEE. This CDR3 spans 14 amino acids. This chain's CDR3 is CASSPPGDWYGYTF. Here the CDR3 DNA reads TGTGCCAGCAGCCCGCCCGGGGATTGGTATGGCTACACCTTC.

This chain joins TRBV30 and TRBJ1-2; tentative D call: TRBD1 (6 bases). Trimming stripped 2 bases from V and 7 bases from J, with 14 bases between. The CDR3 runs 13 residues. Germline assignment: CDR1 GTSNPN and CDR2 SVGIG (reference sequence). CDR3 in DNA: TGTGCCTGGAGTACCAACAGGGAAGGTGGCTACACCTTC. Amino acid sequence: CAWSTNREGGYTF.

This chain uses TRBV30 with TRBJ2-3; D may be TRBD2 (5 bases). The V gene's germline CDR1 is GTSNPN and CDR2 SVGIG (reference sequence). V lost 1 base, J lost 4 bases, and 9 bases lay in between. This CDR3 spans 13 amino acids. The CDR3 nucleotides are TGTGCCTGGAGTGCGGGGAGCGCAGATACGCAGTATTTT. Translated, it gives CAWSAGSADTQYF.

The V call is TRBV6-1, the J call TRBJ2-4; 8 bases fit TRBD1. Germline V gene lookup returns CDR1 MNHNS and CDR2 SASEGT. After removal of 3 bases from V and 1 base from J, the junction contained 5 bases not matched to a gene. This CDR3 has 16 residues. For the CDR3, the DNA is TGTGCCAGCAGTGACGACAGGGGACGGGCCAAAAACATTCAGTACTTC. Translation gives CASSDDRGRAKNIQYF.

In the case of this clone: The junction shows a germline mismatch at one end, possibly a read error. The CDR3 loop is CAWRRGGDKQYF. The CDR3, as DNA: TGTGCCTGGAGGAGGGGGGGAGATAAGCAGTATTTT. V gene TRBV30 combines with J gene TRBJ2-3; D possibly corresponds to TRBD2 (7 bases). Per the germline V gene, CDR1 is GTSNPN and CDR2 is SVGIG (reference sequence). The CDR3 has 12 residues.

This rearrangement joins TRBV19 to TRBJ1-2; TRBD1 might be the D (5 bases). Germline V gene sequence: CDR1 LNHDA, CDR2 SQIVND (reference sequence). This CDR3 region has 14 residues. With 3 bases removed from V and 4 bases from J, the gap between germline ends came to 12 bases. For the CDR3, the DNA is TGTGCCAGTAGTATGGTTGGGGCTAGCTATGGCTACACCTTC. This encodes CASSMVGASYGYTF.

The chain links TRBV27 to TRBJ1-2; no clear D. This CDR3 contains 14 residues. Germline V gene data show CDR1 as MNHEY and CDR2 as SMNVEV (reference sequence). Trimming stripped 6 bases from V and 3 bases from J, with 14 bases between. In DNA form, the CDR3 reads TGTGCCAGCAGGTCCTTGATCCGGGACTATGGCTACACCTTC. Its protein is CASRSLIRDYGYTF.

The J gene is TRBJ1-2, the V gene TRBV4-2; D is unresolved. This CDR3 is built from 14 residues. Germline lookup yields CDR1 LGHNA and CDR2 YNFKEQ. The V end lost 5 bases, the J end lost 3 bases, and 13 bases lay between the germline ends. The CDR3 DNA reads TGTGCCAGCAGCGGATCCGGGGATGACTATGGCTACACCTTC. This codes for CASSGSGDDYGYTF.